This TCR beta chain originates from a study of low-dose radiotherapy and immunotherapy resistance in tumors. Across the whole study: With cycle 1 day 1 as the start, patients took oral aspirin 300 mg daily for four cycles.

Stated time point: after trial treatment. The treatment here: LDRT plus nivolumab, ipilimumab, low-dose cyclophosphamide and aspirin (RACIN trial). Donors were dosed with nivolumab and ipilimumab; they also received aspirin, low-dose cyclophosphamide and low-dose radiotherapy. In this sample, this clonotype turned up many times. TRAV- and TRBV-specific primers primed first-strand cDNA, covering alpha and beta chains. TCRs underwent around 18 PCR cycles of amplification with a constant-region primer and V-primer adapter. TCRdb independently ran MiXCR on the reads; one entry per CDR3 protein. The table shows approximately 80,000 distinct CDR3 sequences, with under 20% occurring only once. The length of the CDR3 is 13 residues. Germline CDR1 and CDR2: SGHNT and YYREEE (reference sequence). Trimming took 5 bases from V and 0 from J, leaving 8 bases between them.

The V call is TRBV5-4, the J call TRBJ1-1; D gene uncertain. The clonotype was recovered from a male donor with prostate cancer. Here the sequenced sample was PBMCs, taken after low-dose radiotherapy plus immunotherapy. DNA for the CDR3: TGTGCCAGCAGGGTTGGACTGAACACTGAAGCTTTCTTT. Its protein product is CASRVGLNTEAFF.